The source of this T cell receptor beta chain is a study of a mutant IDH1 vaccine in newly diagnosed glioma. Overall study: Therapy received beforehand was radiotherapy, temozolomide, or both, with most patients given both.

Only in-frame clones appear in the TCRdb table, and some are missing; sequencing was by immunoSEQ multiplex PCR. The sample holds 85,000 to 100,000 clones, approximately 83% seen once. This sample's time point: baseline, week 1 (first vaccination visit). Indicated treatment: pre-vaccination baseline after standard-of-care therapy. Each donor presented with a new WHO grade 3 or 4 astrocytoma that tested IDH1-mutant and showed ATRX loss. V lost 1 base, J lost 1 base, and 6 bases stayed unmatched. The CDR3 sequence is 17 residues long. Germline CDR1 is SGDLS and CDR2 is YYNGEE. This receptor was obtained from a woman in her 50s with glioma. The rearrangement joins TRBV9 to TRBJ2-5; the match to TRBD2 covers 11 bases. The sample consisted of PBMCs, taken from a glioma patient treated with radiotherapy, temozolomide or both. The CDR3 region is CASSVSPTSGGQETQYF. CDR3 in DNA: TGTGCCAGCAGCGTAAGTCCCACTAGCGGGGGCCAAGAGACCCAGTACTTC.